This T cell receptor beta chain was captured by sequencing in a study of beta chain features in type 1 diabetes. Study-wide points: A moderate, significant TCRB CDR3 shortening appeared in type 1 diabetes across four CD4+ subsets. PCR might pick shorter templates more often, in the same way for patients and controls.

cDNA synthesis used the whole RNA isolate, giving expressed TCRB sequences. Here immunoSEQ multiplex PCR was the method, and the copy in TCRdb shows in-frame clones only, minus some. Of hundreds of thousands of clones in the sample, around 15% were seen once. Deletions cut 4 bases from V and 9 bases from J, with 19 bases between. The V gene's germline CDR1 is SGHNT and CDR2 YENEEA. CDR3 length: 14 residues. This clone turned up a few times. The antigen remains undetermined. The V call is TRBV11-3, the J call TRBJ2-7; D perhaps matches TRBD2 (6 bases). This TCR came from a man aged 18 to 29 with type 1 diabetes. Sequencing was performed on naive CD4+ T cells from blood. The DNA for the CDR3 is TGTGCCAGCAGCTCCCTCCCTCCCGGGGAGGTGCAGTACTTC. This gives the protein CASSSLPPGEVQYF. Together with reference TRBV11-3 and TRBJ2-7, the CDR3 gives the full variable domain: EAGVVQSPRYKIIEKKQPVAFWCNPISGHNTLYWYLQNLGQGPELLIRYENEEAVDDSQLPKDRFSAERLKGVDSTLKIQPAELGDSAVYLCASSSLPPGEVQYFGPGTRLTVT.